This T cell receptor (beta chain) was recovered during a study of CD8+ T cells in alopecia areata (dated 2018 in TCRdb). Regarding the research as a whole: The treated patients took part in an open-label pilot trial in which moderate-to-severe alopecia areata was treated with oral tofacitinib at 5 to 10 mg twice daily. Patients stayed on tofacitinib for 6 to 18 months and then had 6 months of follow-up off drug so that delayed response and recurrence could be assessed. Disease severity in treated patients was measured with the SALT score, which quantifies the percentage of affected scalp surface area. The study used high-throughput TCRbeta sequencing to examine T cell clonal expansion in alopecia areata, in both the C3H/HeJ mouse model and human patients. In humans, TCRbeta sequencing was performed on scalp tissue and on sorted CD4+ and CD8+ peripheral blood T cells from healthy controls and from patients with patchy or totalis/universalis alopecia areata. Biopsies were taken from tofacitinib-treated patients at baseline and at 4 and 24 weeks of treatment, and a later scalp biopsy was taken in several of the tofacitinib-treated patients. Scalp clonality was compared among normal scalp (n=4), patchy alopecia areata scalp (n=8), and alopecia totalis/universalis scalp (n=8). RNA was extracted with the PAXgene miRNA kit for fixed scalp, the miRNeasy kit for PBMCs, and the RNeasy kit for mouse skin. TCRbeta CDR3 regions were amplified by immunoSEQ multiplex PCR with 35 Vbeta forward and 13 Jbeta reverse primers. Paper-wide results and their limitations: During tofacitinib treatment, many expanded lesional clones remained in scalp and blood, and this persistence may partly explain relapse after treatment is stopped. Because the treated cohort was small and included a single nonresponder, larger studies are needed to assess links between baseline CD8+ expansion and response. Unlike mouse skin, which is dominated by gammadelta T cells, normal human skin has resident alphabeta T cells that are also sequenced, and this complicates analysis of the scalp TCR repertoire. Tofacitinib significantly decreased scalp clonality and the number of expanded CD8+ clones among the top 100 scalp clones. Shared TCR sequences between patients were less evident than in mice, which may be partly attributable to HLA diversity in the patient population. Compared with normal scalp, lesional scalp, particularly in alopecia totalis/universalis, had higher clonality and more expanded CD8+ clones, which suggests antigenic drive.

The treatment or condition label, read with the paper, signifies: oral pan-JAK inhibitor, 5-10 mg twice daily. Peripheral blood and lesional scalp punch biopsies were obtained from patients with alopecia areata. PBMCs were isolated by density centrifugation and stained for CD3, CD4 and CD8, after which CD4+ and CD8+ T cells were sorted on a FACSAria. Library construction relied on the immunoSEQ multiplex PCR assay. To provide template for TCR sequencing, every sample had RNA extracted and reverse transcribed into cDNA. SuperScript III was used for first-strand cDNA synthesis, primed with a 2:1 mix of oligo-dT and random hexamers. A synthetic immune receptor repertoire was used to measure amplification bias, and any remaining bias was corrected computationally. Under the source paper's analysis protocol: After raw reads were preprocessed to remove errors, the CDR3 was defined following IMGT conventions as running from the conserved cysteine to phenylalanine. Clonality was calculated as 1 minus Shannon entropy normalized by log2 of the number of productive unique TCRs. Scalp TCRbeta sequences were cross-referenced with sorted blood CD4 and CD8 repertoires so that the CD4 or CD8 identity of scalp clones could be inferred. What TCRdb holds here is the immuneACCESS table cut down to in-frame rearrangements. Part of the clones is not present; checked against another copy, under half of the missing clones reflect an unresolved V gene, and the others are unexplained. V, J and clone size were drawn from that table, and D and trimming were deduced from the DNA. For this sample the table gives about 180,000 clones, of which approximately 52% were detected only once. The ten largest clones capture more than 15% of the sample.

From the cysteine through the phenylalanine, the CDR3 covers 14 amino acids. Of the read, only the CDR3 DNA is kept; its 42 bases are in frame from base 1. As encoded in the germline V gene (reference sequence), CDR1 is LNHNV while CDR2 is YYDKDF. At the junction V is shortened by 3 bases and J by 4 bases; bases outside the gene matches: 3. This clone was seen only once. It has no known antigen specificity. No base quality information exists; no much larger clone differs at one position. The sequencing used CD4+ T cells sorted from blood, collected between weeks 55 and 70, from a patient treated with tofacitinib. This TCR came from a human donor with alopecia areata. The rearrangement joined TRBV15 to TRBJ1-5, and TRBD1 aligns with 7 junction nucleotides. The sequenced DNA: TGTGCCACCAGCAGGCAGGGACAGAATCAGCCCCAGCATTTT. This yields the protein CATSRQGQNQPQHF.